The clone carrying this T cell receptor beta chain came up many times. Antigen specificity is unknown. The read comes to an end 3 residues before the CDR3 does, leaving the germline J gene to fill in the end. This record comes from a study of T cell clonality in common variable immunodeficiency. The repertoire was sequenced with immunoSEQ multiplex PCR; TCRdb's copy has only in-frame clones and lacks some. The sample shows about 37,000 clones, none of them appearing just once. With V trimmed by 9 bases and J by 3 bases, 13 bases remained unmatched. This CDR3 region has 17 residues. CDR1 and CDR2 from the germline V gene are LNHDA and SQIVND (reference sequence). Findings of the study overall: Links between repertoire features and CVID complications were heterogeneity-limited.

The sample consisted of peripheral blood mononuclear cells. The V and J genes are TRBV19 and TRBJ2-7; TRBD2 aligns across 14 bases. This sequence originates from a person aged 18 to 75 in good health. The CDR3 is CASTGLAGEWGGYEQYF. Incomplete CDR3 DNA: TGTGCCAGCACGGGACTAGCGGGAGAGTGGGGGGGCTACGAG.